Listed below are T cell receptor beta chains from one sample, sequenced in a study of neoadjuvant anti-PD-1 for oral cavity cancer. Produced via immunoSEQ multiplex PCR; TCRdb's table is partial and in-frame only. This table has about 39,000 clones, about three quarters appearing once. Material: PBMCs, obtained after nivolumab (anti-PD-1) treatment. The source of these receptors is a person aged 40 to 85 with oral cavity squamous cell carcinoma. The CDR3 runs from the conserved cysteine through the conserved F or W. A D gene is named only where the DNA matches it firmly. The size of a clone is reported for some rows only, either as once, few or many, or as a class for expanded clones.

TRBV25-1	-	16	TRBD1	TRBJ1-4	CASSGSQGEANEKLFF	TGTGCCAGCAGTGGCTCTCAGGGGGAGGCTAATGAAAAACTGTTTTTT
TRBV19	-	16	TRBD1	TRBJ1-6	CASSNNRGTYNSPLHF	TGTGCCAGTAGTAACAACAGGGGAACCTATAATTCACCCCTCCACTTT
TRBV9	once	12	-	TRBJ2-3	CASSEWADTQYF	TGTGCCAGCAGCGAGTGGGCAGATACGCAGTATTTT
TRBV6-5	-	16	TRBD1	TRBJ1-2	CASSYSGQGNFYGYTF	TGTGCCAGCAGTTACTCAGGACAGGGGAACTTCTATGGCTACACCTTC
TRBV7-2	-	14	TRBD1	TRBJ1-1	CASSRTGPGTEAFF	TGTGCCAGCAGCAGGACAGGGCCGGGCACTGAAGCTTTCTTT
TRBV28	-	15	TRBD2	TRBJ2-4	CASTPPGTTGNIQYF	TGTGCCAGCACCCCCCCGGGGACTACAGGAAACATTCAGTACTTC
TRBV4-2	-	16	TRBD2	TRBJ2-1	CASSRPGLAGDNEQFF	TGTGCCAGCAGCCGCCCGGGACTAGCGGGGGACAATGAGCAGTTCTTC
TRBV5-1	-	15	TRBD1	TRBJ2-4	CASSPTGGTKNIQYF	TGCGCCAGCAGCCCGACAGGGGGAACCAAAAACATTCAGTACTTC
TRBV5-1	-	14	TRBD2	TRBJ2-1	CASRSSGSFNEQFF	TGCGCCAGCAGATCCAGCGGGAGCTTCAATGAGCAGTTCTTC
TRBV10-3	-	14	-	TRBJ1-1	CAISEGVGNTEAFF	TGTGCCATCAGTGAAGGGGTAGGGAACACTGAAGCTTTCTTT
TRBV5-4	-	13	TRBD1	TRBJ1-2	CAGRTGANYGYTF	TGTGCCGGCCGGACAGGGGCCAACTATGGCTACACCTTC
TRBV19	-	16	-	TRBJ1-5	CASSYGHLLANQPQHF	TGTGCCAGTAGTTATGGACACCTCCTGGCAAATCAGCCCCAGCATTTT
TRBV27	-	19	TRBD1	TRBJ1-6	CASSSQDRGHHSYNSPLHF	TGTGCCAGCAGTTCCCAGGACAGGGGGCATCACTCCTATAATTCACCCCTCCACTTT
TRBV29-1	-	14	TRBD1	TRBJ1-1	CSSRMGTANTEAFF	TGCAGCTCCCGGATGGGGACAGCCAACACTGAAGCTTTCTTT
TRBV7-8	once	13	-	TRBJ2-1	CASSLAGAGEQFF	TGTGCCAGCAGCTTAGCAGGCGCCGGTGAGCAGTTCTTC
TRBV27	once	14	-	TRBJ2-2	CASSSRADSGELFF	TGTGCCAGCAGTTCGCGCGCGGATTCCGGGGAGCTGTTTTTT
TRBV29-1	-	15	-	TRBJ1-1	CSVTWGRSVDTEAFF	TGCAGCGTTACGTGGGGGAGAAGTGTGGACACTGAAGCTTTCTTT
TRBV6-1	-	14	-	TRBJ1-6	CASSEGHGGSPLHF	TGTGCCAGCAGTGAGGGACACGGAGGTTCACCCCTCCACTTT
TRBV7-2	few	13	-	TRBJ2-5	CASSSHPDQTQYF	TGTGCCAGCAGCTCGCACCCGGACCAGACCCAGTACTTC
TRBV7-9	-	15	TRBD1	TRBJ2-7	CASSSLDRGLYEQYF	TGTGCCAGCAGCTCCTTAGACAGGGGGCTTTACGAGCAGTACTTC
TRBV6-1	-	15	-	TRBJ2-3	CASSEYNKGTDTQYF	TGTGCCAGCAGTGAATATAATAAAGGGACAGATACGCAGTATTTT
TRBV6-4	-	15	-	TRBJ2-6	CASSEGISGANVLTF	TGTGCCAGCAGTGAAGGGATCTCTGGGGCCAACGTCCTGACTTTC
TRBV5-1	-	14	-	TRBJ1-2	CASSTGPPEAGYTF	TGCGCCAGCAGCACCGGGCCCCCAGAGGCTGGCTACACCTTC
TRBV4-1	-	16	TRBD2	TRBJ2-1	CASGGTSGKYYNEQFF	TGCGCCAGCGGAGGGACTAGCGGCAAGTATTACAATGAGCAGTTCTTC
TRBV5-1	-	13	-	TRBJ2-4	CASSLDGKNIQYF	TGCGCCAGCAGCTTGGATGGCAAAAACATTCAGTACTTC
TRBV5-6	once	12	-	TRBJ1-1	CASSLPPGGAFF	TGTGCCAGCAGCTTGCCGCCGGGGGGAGCTTTCTTT
TRBV4-1	-	17	-	TRBJ1-6	CASSQRGSSSYNSPLHF	TGCGCCAGCAGCCAAAGGGGATCCAGCTCCTATAATTCACCCCTCCACTTT
TRBV7-9	-	15	-	TRBJ2-5	CASSLDRVGGKTQYF	TGTGCCAGCAGCTTAGACAGGGTGGGAGGAAAAACCCAGTACTTC
TRBV27	few	16	-	TRBJ2-3	CASSLSGTLGSDTQYF	TGTGCCAGCAGTTTATCCGGGACCCTGGGATCGGATACGCAGTATTTT
TRBV5-1	-	14	-	TRBJ2-7	CASTHGTSRDEQYF	TGCGCCAGCACCCACGGGACCTCTCGGGACGAGCAGTACTTC
TRBV10-2	-	16	-	TRBJ1-2	CASSDPRQQANYGYTF	TGCGCCAGCAGTGACCCGAGACAGCAAGCTAACTATGGCTACACCTTC
TRBV27	-	16	-	TRBJ2-3	CASSWGVLGVTDTQYF	TGTGCCAGCAGTTGGGGAGTACTAGGGGTCACAGATACGCAGTATTTT
TRBV4-2	-	15	-	TRBJ2-5	CASSQAGGRQETQYF	TGTGCCAGCAGCCAAGCCGGGGGGCGCCAAGAGACCCAGTACTTC
TRBV30	-	15	TRBD2	TRBJ2-5	CACTSELAGGETQYF	TGTGCCTGTACATCGGAACTAGCGGGAGGAGAGACCCAGTACTTC
TRBV30	-	14	TRBD1	TRBJ1-5	CAWDRGVSNQPQHF	TGTGCCTGGGACAGGGGGGTTAGCAATCAGCCCCAGCATTTT
TRBV7-9	-	15	-	TRBJ2-4	CASSHSSEGKRVQYF	TGTGCCAGCAGCCATTCTAGCGAGGGGAAAAGGGTTCAGTACTTC
TRBV14	-	15	-	TRBJ2-2	CASSQDAVNTGELFF	TGTGCCAGCAGCCAAGACGCAGTGAACACCGGGGAGCTGTTTTTT
TRBV5-1	-	17	TRBD2	TRBJ2-7	CASSSRRLAETTYEQYF	TGCGCCAGCAGCTCGAGGAGACTAGCGGAAACAACCTACGAGCAGTACTTC
TRBV9	-	16	TRBD2	TRBJ2-5	CASSVDTSGSVETQYF	TGTGCCAGCAGCGTAGACACTAGCGGGTCTGTAGAGACCCAGTACTTC
TRBV29-1	-	13	-	TRBJ1-2	CSVLLGGARGYTF	TGCAGCGTCCTACTTGGGGGGGCGCGCGGCTACACCTTC
TRBV6-5	-	13	TRBD1	TRBJ2-5	CASRQTGVETQYF	TGTGCCAGCAGGCAAACAGGGGTAGAGACCCAGTACTTC
TRBV5-6	-	16	TRBD2	TRBJ2-2	CASSLLAGGRAGELFF	TGTGCCAGCAGCCTGTTAGCGGGAGGGCGGGCCGGGGAGCTGTTTTTT
TRBV6-1	once	11	-	TRBJ1-1	CASADNTEAFF	TGTGCCAGCGCGGACAACACTGAAGCTTTCTTT
TRBV4-2	-	17	TRBD1	TRBJ2-7	CASSQDQHGTGWNEQYF	TGTGCCAGCAGCCAAGATCAACACGGGACAGGGTGGAACGAGCAGTACTTC
TRBV7-9	few	15	TRBD2	TRBJ2-5	CASRPGLGAGGTQYF	TGTGCCAGCAGACCAGGACTAGGAGCCGGGGGGACCCAGTACTTC
TRBV30	-	14	-	TRBJ1-1	CAWSQSRVFTEAFF	TGTGCCTGGAGCCAAAGCCGGGTATTTACTGAAGCTTTCTTT
TRBV5-6	-	13	TRBD1	TRBJ2-5	CASSPTGEETQYF	TGTGCCAGCTCCCCGACAGGGGAAGAGACCCAGTACTTC
TRBV6-5	-	14	-	TRBJ2-4	CASSSRIAKNIQYF	TGTGCCAGCAGTTCTCGGATAGCCAAAAACATTCAGTACTTC
TRBV5-6	-	13	-	TRBJ1-3	CASSGGTGNTIYF	TGTGCCAGCAGCGGCGGTACTGGAAACACCATATATTTT
TRBV10-2	-	15	-	TRBJ2-7	CASSDIIAASYEQYF	TGCGCCAGCAGTGATATAATAGCGGCCTCCTACGAGCAGTACTTC
TRBV7-8	-	15	TRBD1	TRBJ2-7	CASSLPQGYFYEQYF	TGTGCCAGCAGCTTACCACAGGGGTATTTCTACGAGCAGTACTTC
TRBV5-6	few	15	-	TRBJ2-5	CASSFRRTSKETQYF	TGTGCCAGCAGCTTCAGAAGGACATCCAAAGAGACCCAGTACTTC
TRBV20-1	-	10	-	TRBJ2-5	CSAGWGAQYF	TGCAGTGCTGGGTGGGGGGCCCAGTACTTC
TRBV10-3	medium-sized	14	-	TRBJ1-4	CAISDQQGYEKLFF	TGTGCCATCAGTGACCAACAGGGCTATGAAAAACTGTTTTTT
TRBV6-6	-	13	-	TRBJ2-7	CASRFGTGNEQYF	TGTGCCAGCAGGTTCGGAACAGGGAACGAGCAGTACTTC